This record covers a single TCR beta chain. The CDR3 extends over 14 amino acids. V was clipped by 4 bases and J by 3 bases; unmatched bases: 4. CDR1 SGHRS and CDR2 YFSETQ come from the germline V gene. This sample was taken from a study of blood T cell repertoires in COVID-19. Original data processing: For nucleated cells, counts were estimated from reference gene primer amplification. Libraries were prepared by immunoSEQ multiplex PCR; TCRdb keeps only in-frame clonotypes and omits some of them. V, J and clone size were drawn from that table, and D and trimming were deduced from the DNA. The sample lists 200,000 to 300,000 clones, 80% to 90% occurring once.

This sequence was found in a man younger than 45 with active or convalescent COVID-19. The sample taken for sequencing was peripheral blood. V gene TRBV5-1 combines with J gene TRBJ1-2; TRBD1 matches at 9 bases. CDR3 residues: CASSRDRADYGYTF. The CDR3 coding sequence is TGCGCCAGCAGCCGGGACAGGGCGGACTATGGCTACACCTTC.